These T cell receptor beta chains were read from a single sample in a study of blood T cell repertoires in COVID-19. The repertoire was sequenced with immunoSEQ multiplex PCR; TCRdb's copy has only in-frame clones and lacks some. The data hold about 160,000 clones, with less than 90% observed a single time. Sequencing was performed on peripheral blood. Receptor source: a woman in her 70s with acute or convalescent COVID-19. Both conserved end residues are part of each CDR3. D genes are given only for firm matches. Rows may omit the clone size; those that give it use once, few, many or a size class.

J gene: TRBJ2-2; D gene: TRBD1; clone size: -; V gene: TRBV2; CDR3 protein: CASGTVNTGELFF; CDR3 DNA: TGTGCCAGCGGGACAGTGAACACCGGGGAGCTGTTTTTT
J gene: TRBJ1-6; D gene: -; clone size: once; V gene: TRBV3-1/TRBV3-2; CDR3 protein: CASSQGVQWNSPLHF; CDR3 DNA: TGTGCCAGCAGCCAAGGTGTACAGTGGAATTCACCCCTCCACTTT
J gene: TRBJ2-3; D gene: TRBD2; clone size: -; V gene: TRBV28; CDR3 protein: CASSLTSGTTDTQYF; CDR3 DNA: TGTGCCAGCAGTTTGACTAGCGGGACGACAGATACGCAGTATTTT
J gene: TRBJ1-2; D gene: -; clone size: -; V gene: TRBV20-1; CDR3 protein: CSARLGYTF; CDR3 DNA: TGCAGTGCTAGGCTAGGCTACACCTTC
J gene: TRBJ2-7; D gene: TRBD1; clone size: -; V gene: TRBV6-6; CDR3 protein: CASSYSEDRVEQYF; CDR3 DNA: TGTGCCAGCAGTTACTCGGAAGACAGGGTCGAGCAGTACTTC
J gene: TRBJ1-2; D gene: -; clone size: -; V gene: TRBV6-2/TRBV6-3; CDR3 protein: CASSYRQSPLTGYTF; CDR3 DNA: TGTGCCAGCAGTTATCGACAGAGTCCCCTGACTGGCTACACCTTC
J gene: TRBJ1-3; D gene: -; clone size: once; V gene: TRBV4-2; CDR3 protein: CASSQREGTIYF; CDR3 DNA: TGTGCCAGCAGCCAAAGGGAGGGGACCATATATTTT
J gene: TRBJ2-1; D gene: -; clone size: few; V gene: TRBV9; CDR3 protein: CASSVVGITGSSYNEQFF; CDR3 DNA: TGTGCCAGCAGCGTAGTAGGGATTACAGGGAGCTCCTACAATGAGCAGTTCTTC
J gene: TRBJ1-4; D gene: -; clone size: -; V gene: TRBV5-1; CDR3 protein: CASSLSGTQLFF; CDR3 DNA: TGCGCCAGCAGCTTGAGTGGGACACAACTGTTTTTT
J gene: TRBJ2-4; D gene: -; clone size: -; V gene: TRBV3-1/TRBV3-2; CDR3 protein: CASSQEGRGGGLPKNIQYF; CDR3 DNA: TGTGCCAGCAGCCAAGAAGGACGGGGAGGGGGATTACCGAAAAACATTCAGTACTTC
J gene: TRBJ2-1; D gene: TRBD2; clone size: -; V gene: TRBV5-5; CDR3 protein: CASSRGLAGHNEQFF; CDR3 DNA: TGTGCCAGCAGTCGGGGGCTAGCGGGGCACAATGAGCAGTTCTTC
J gene: TRBJ1-2; D gene: -; clone size: few; V gene: TRBV7-2; CDR3 protein: CASSLGDRNYGYTF; CDR3 DNA: TGTGCCAGCAGCTTAGGTGACAGAAACTATGGCTACACCTTC
J gene: TRBJ2-7; D gene: -; clone size: -; V gene: TRBV21-1; CDR3 protein: CASSLRGQINYEQYF; CDR3 DNA: TGTGCCAGCAGCCTGAGGGGACAGATCAACTACGAGCAGTACTTC
J gene: TRBJ1-1; D gene: TRBD1; clone size: -; V gene: TRBV3-1/TRBV3-2; CDR3 protein: CASSTQTGRNTEAFF; CDR3 DNA: TGTGCCAGCAGCACCCAGACAGGGCGGAACACTGAAGCTTTCTTT
J gene: TRBJ1-4; D gene: -; clone size: -; V gene: TRBV5-5; CDR3 protein: CASSMGVNEKLFF; CDR3 DNA: TGTGCCAGCAGCATGGGAGTCAATGAAAAACTGTTTTTT
J gene: TRBJ1-2; D gene: TRBD1; clone size: -; V gene: TRBV6-2/TRBV6-3; CDR3 protein: CASSYSDRTSYGYTF; CDR3 DNA: TGTGCCAGCAGTTACTCGGACAGGACTTCCTATGGCTACACCTTC
J gene: TRBJ1-2; D gene: -; clone size: -; V gene: TRBV19; CDR3 protein: CASSIGSRANYGYTF; CDR3 DNA: TGTGCCAGTAGTATAGGTTCGCGGGCTAACTATGGCTACACCTTC
J gene: TRBJ2-7; D gene: -; clone size: -; V gene: TRBV7-9; CDR3 protein: CASSSGVSYEQYF; CDR3 DNA: TGTGCCAGCAGCTCCGGGGTCTCCTACGAGCAGTACTTC
J gene: TRBJ1-2; D gene: TRBD1; clone size: once; V gene: TRBV6-6; CDR3 protein: CASSYPGQGGYGYTF; CDR3 DNA: TGTGCCAGCAGTTACCCGGGACAGGGCGGCTATGGCTACACCTTC
J gene: TRBJ1-1; D gene: -; clone size: -; V gene: TRBV5-6; CDR3 protein: CASSPQGEGEAFF; CDR3 DNA: TGTGCCAGCAGCCCACAGGGAGAGGGTGAAGCTTTCTTT
J gene: TRBJ1-2; D gene: TRBD1; clone size: -; V gene: TRBV19; CDR3 protein: CASRSPGQGIYGYTF; CDR3 DNA: TGTGCCAGTAGAAGCCCGGGACAGGGAATCTATGGCTACACCTTC
J gene: TRBJ1-2; D gene: -; clone size: -; V gene: TRBV4-2; CDR3 protein: CASSQELITAHRYTF; CDR3 DNA: TGTGCCAGCAGCCAAGAACTCATCACAGCACATCGCTACACCTTC
J gene: TRBJ2-2; D gene: TRBD1; clone size: few; V gene: TRBV6-5; CDR3 protein: CASQRQGDTGELFF; CDR3 DNA: TGTGCCAGCCAACGACAGGGGGACACCGGGGAGCTGTTTTTT
J gene: TRBJ2-2; D gene: TRBD2; clone size: -; V gene: TRBV5-4; CDR3 protein: CASSLAASGPGELFF; CDR3 DNA: TGTGCCAGCAGCTTGGCGGCTAGCGGGCCCGGGGAGCTGTTTTTT
J gene: TRBJ2-3; D gene: TRBD2; clone size: -; V gene: TRBV5-1; CDR3 protein: CASSLAGLAGQTDTQYF; CDR3 DNA: TGCGCCAGCAGCTTGGCGGGACTAGCGGGGCAAACAGATACGCAGTATTTT
J gene: TRBJ2-7; D gene: TRBD1; clone size: -; V gene: TRBV11-2; CDR3 protein: CASSLTTGDGYEQYF; CDR3 DNA: TGTGCCAGCAGCCTAACCACAGGGGACGGTTACGAGCAGTACTTC
J gene: TRBJ1-6; D gene: TRBD1; clone size: -; V gene: TRBV6-5; CDR3 protein: CATHRQGGNSPLHF; CDR3 DNA: TGTGCCACCCATAGACAGGGAGGAAATTCACCCCTCCACTTT
J gene: TRBJ2-1; D gene: -; clone size: -; V gene: TRBV29-1; CDR3 protein: CSVGTGKTNEQFF; CDR3 DNA: TGCAGCGTTGGAACCGGGAAAACGAATGAGCAGTTCTTC
J gene: TRBJ2-1; D gene: TRBD1; clone size: -; V gene: TRBV18; CDR3 protein: CASSPPGQGILSVF; CDR3 DNA: TGTGCCAGCTCACCCCCGGGACAGGGGATTCTTAGTGTCTTC
J gene: TRBJ1-5; D gene: -; clone size: -; V gene: TRBV6-2/TRBV6-3; CDR3 protein: CASSHTGNQPQHF; CDR3 DNA: TGTGCCAGCAGTCACACAGGGAACCAGCCCCAGCATTTT
J gene: TRBJ1-1; D gene: -; clone size: few; V gene: TRBV4-3; CDR3 protein: CASSRDINTEAFF; CDR3 DNA: TGCGCCAGCAGCCGGGACATAAACACTGAAGCTTTCTTT
J gene: TRBJ2-5; D gene: TRBD1; clone size: once; V gene: TRBV9; CDR3 protein: CASSRTGQQETQYF; CDR3 DNA: TGTGCCAGCAGCAGAACGGGACAGCAAGAGACCCAGTACTTC
J gene: TRBJ2-7; D gene: TRBD1; clone size: once; V gene: TRBV25-1; CDR3 protein: CASSSNRGLGEQYF; CDR3 DNA: TGTGCCAGCAGTTCGAACAGGGGTCTCGGCGAGCAGTACTTC
J gene: TRBJ1-3; D gene: -; clone size: -; V gene: TRBV11-3; CDR3 protein: CASSLPDQGLGNTIYF; CDR3 DNA: TGTGCCAGCAGCTTACCCGACCAGGGTTTGGGAAACACCATATATTTT
J gene: TRBJ2-1; D gene: TRBD1; clone size: -; V gene: TRBV2; CDR3 protein: CASTGGWGQGINEQFF; CDR3 DNA: TGTGCCAGCACGGGGGGTTGGGGACAGGGGATTAATGAGCAGTTCTTC
J gene: TRBJ2-7; D gene: -; clone size: -; V gene: TRBV7-8; CDR3 protein: CASALARGEQYF; CDR3 DNA: TGTGCCAGCGCCCTCGCCCGAGGGGAGCAGTACTTC
J gene: TRBJ2-7; D gene: TRBD2; clone size: -; V gene: TRBV6-5; CDR3 protein: CASSREGEQYF; CDR3 DNA: TGTGCCAGCAGTAGGGAGGGCGAGCAGTACTTC
J gene: TRBJ2-2; D gene: TRBD2; clone size: -; V gene: TRBV9; CDR3 protein: CASSISSGRNTGELFF; CDR3 DNA: TGTGCCAGCAGCATAAGTAGCGGGAGGAACACCGGGGAGCTGTTTTTT
J gene: TRBJ2-5; D gene: -; clone size: -; V gene: TRBV28; CDR3 protein: CASSLLSRETQYF; CDR3 DNA: TGTGCCAGCAGTTTACTGAGCCGGGAGACCCAGTACTTC
J gene: TRBJ2-2; D gene: TRBD1; clone size: -; V gene: TRBV24-1; CDR3 protein: CATSDTGGAFLRELFF; CDR3 DNA: TGTGCCACCAGTGACACAGGGGGCGCTTTTTTGAGGGAGCTGTTTTTT